The clone carrying this T cell receptor beta chain has a single count. Antigen: not known. There are 14 residues in the CDR3. V lost 7 bases to trimming and J lost 8 bases, with 18 bases between them. CDR1 SNHLY and CDR2 FYNNEI come from the germline V gene. These data originate in a study of radiotherapy plus CTLA-4 blockade in lung cancer. Focal radiation plus CTLA-4 blockade with ipilimumab was administered to patients who had chemo-refractory metastatic non-small-cell lung cancer. Notes on the study in general: Following radiotherapy plus ipilimumab, tumor-derived TCR clones expanded in the blood.

Profiling relied on immunoSEQ multiplex PCR, and the TCRdb table lists in-frame clones only, not all of them. The data show 50,000 to 75,000 clones, with around 77% seen just once and about 4.2% held by the top ten. The receptor was derived from a human donor with non-small cell lung cancer who had a complete response to radiotherapy plus ipilimumab. The chain combines TRBV2 with TRBJ2-1; D call uncertain. Sequencing was performed on peripheral blood, taken from a patient treated with radiotherapy plus ipilimumab. CDR3 protein: CASTREGPGDEQFF. Written as DNA, the CDR3 is TGTGCCAGCACCCGAGAAGGTCCTGGCGATGAGCAGTTCTTC.